The 31 T cell receptor beta chains reported below all come from one sample, sequenced in a study of blood T cell repertoires in COVID-19. TCRdb keeps only in-frame clones here, not all; method: immunoSEQ multiplex PCR. Among 150,000 to 200,000 clones, 70% to 90% were seen once, and the ten largest hold less than 2%. The sample taken for sequencing was peripheral blood. All receptors derive from a man aged 18 to 29 who had recovered from COVID-19.

CDR3 sequence: CASSIFGSYEQYF. CDR3 nucleotide sequence: TGTGCCAGTAGTATTTTCGGCTCCTACGAGCAGTACTTC. The chain couples TRBV19 to TRBJ2-7; the D is unclear. The V gene lost 3 bases and the J gene lost 0 bases, with 6 bases spanning the gap. Germline values: CDR1 LNHDA, CDR2 SQIVND (reference sequence). The CDR3 runs to 13 residues.

CDR3 in DNA: TGTGCCACCAGCAGAGATAGGGCGGGAGGGCCCCCAGATACGCAGTATTTT. Translation gives CATSRDRAGGPPDTQYF. The rearrangement uses TRBV15 and TRBJ2-3; 9 nucleotides align to TRBD2. The CDR3 covers 17 residues. CDR1 LNHNV and CDR2 YYDKDF come from the germline V gene (reference sequence). Trimming took 0 bases from V and 4 from J; bases not matched to a gene: 8. The full variable domain, in which reference TRBV15 and TRBJ2-3 provide the parts outside the CDR3, is DAMVIQNPRYQVTQFGKPVTLSCSQTLNHNVMYWYQQKSSQAPKLLFHYYDKDFNNEADTPDNFQSRRPNTSFCFLDIRSPGLGDTAMYLCATSRDRAGGPPDTQYFGPGTRLTVL.

The chain uses TRBV27 and TRBJ2-1, with a tentative D call TRBD1 (6 bases). Trimming shortened V by 2 bases and J by 9 bases, and 8 bases separated the two germline ends. Germline V CDR1 and CDR2: MNHEY, SMNVEV (reference sequence). CDR3 length: 12 amino acids. In DNA, the CDR3 is TGTGCCAGCAGTTTAACAGGGCCTGAGCAGTTCTTC. Amino acids: CASSLTGPEQFF.

The genes are TRBV6-5 and TRBJ2-3; tentative D call: TRBD1 (5 bases). Trimming left V 5 bases short and J 5 bases short, with 14 bases between. CDR1 and CDR2 (germline): MNHEY, SVGAGI. The CDR3 is 14 amino acids. The CDR3 DNA sequence: TGTGCCAGCAGTATCCAGGGCGAAAAAGATACGCAGTATTTT. The encoded protein is CASSIQGEKDTQYF.

The chain links TRBV27 to TRBJ2-1, with D perhaps TRBD2 (6 bases). V was trimmed by 1 base and J by 7 bases, leaving 11 bases between them. Germline CDR1 and CDR2: MNHEY and SMNVEV (reference sequence). There are 14 residues in the CDR3. In DNA, the CDR3 is TGTGCCAGCAGTTTATACCCCCGGGAGAATGAGCAGTTCTTC. This encodes CASSLYPRENEQFF.

J is TRBJ1-1 and V is TRBV19; 9 bases agree with TRBD1. The CDR3 extends over 17 amino acids. The J segment lost 6 bases and the V segment lost 4 bases, leaving 15 bases of the junction unmatched. Germline CDR1 reads LNHDA; CDR2 reads SQIVND (reference sequence). The CDR3 spells CASSKQGALLVGAEAFF. In DNA, the CDR3 is TGTGCCAGTAGTAAACAGGGGGCTTTATTGGTGGGTGCTGAAGCTTTCTTT. Together with reference TRBV19 and TRBJ1-1, the CDR3 gives the full variable domain: DGGITQSPKYLFRKEGQNVTLSCEQNLNHDAMYWYRQDPGQGLRLIYYSQIVNDFQKGDIAEGYSVSREKKESFPLTVTSAQKNPTAFYLCASSKQGALLVGAEAFFGQGTRLTVV.

This chain connects TRBV9 to TRBJ2-7; 7 bases line up with TRBD1. This CDR3 contains 16 residues. J was trimmed by 2 bases and V by 0 bases; bases with no gene match: 8. Germline V gene sequence: CDR1 SGDLS, CDR2 YYNGEE. The CDR3 DNA is TGTGCCAGCAGCGTAGACATAGGGGGCCTTCCCTACGAGCAGTACTTC. Amino acids: CASSVDIGGLPYEQYF.

The genes are TRBV7-9 and TRBJ2-2; a weak D match, TRBD1 (5 bases). The CDR3 covers 14 residues. The ends were cut back, 3 bases at V and 6 bases at J, with 11 bases in the middle. From germline, CDR1 is SEHNR and CDR2 FQNEAQ (reference sequence). In DNA, the CDR3 is TGTGCCAGCAGCTTGTGGACAAACCCCGGGGAGCTGTTTTTT. It translates to CASSLWTNPGELFF.

The chain uses TRBV9 and TRBJ1-4; 8 bases line up with TRBD1. J was trimmed by 5 bases and V by 4 bases; bases with no gene match: 10. This CDR3 contains 16 residues. Germline-derived CDR1 and CDR2 are SGDLS and YYNGEE. CDR3 nucleotides: TGTGCCAGCAGCACATCAGGGGGCCCGGGGAATGAAAAACTGTTTTTT. Its translation is CASSTSGGPGNEKLFF.

This chain links TRBV6-2 or TRBV6-3 with TRBJ2-3; D is unclear. Trimming cost V 6 bases and J 4 bases, with 11 bases left between them. The CDR3 extends over 13 amino acids. CDR1 and CDR2 from the germline V gene are MNHEY and SVGEGT. The CDR3 sequence is CASSPSESDTQYF. DNA of the CDR3: TGTGCCAGCAGCCCCTCTGAGTCAGATACGCAGTATTTT.

This clone showed up just once. The chain joins TRBV12-3 or TRBV12-4 to TRBJ2-1; no clear D. V was cut by 11 bases and J by 4 bases, with 12 bases left in between. The CDR3 spans 12 residues. The CDR3 nucleotides read TGTGCCTCGCGAAACCGATACAATGAGCAGTTCTTC. Its protein product is CASRNRYNEQFF.

The V gene is TRBV25-1, the J gene TRBJ2-7; 7 bases agree with TRBD1. Looked up from germline, CDR1 is MGHDK and CDR2 is SYGVNS. The CDR3 runs to 13 residues. The V gene end was trimmed by 6 bases and the J gene end by 2 bases; junction bases not matched to a gene: 4. CDR3 nucleotides: TGTGCCAGCAGAGTTGGGACAGCCTACGAGCAGTACTTC. It specifies CASRVGTAYEQYF.

The chain carries TRBV4-1 and TRBJ2-7, with TRBD2 identical over 8 bases. Germline loops: CDR1 MGHRA, CDR2 YSYEKL. V shed 1 base and J 6 bases; nucleotides not matched to a gene: 8. The CDR3 extends over 15 amino acids. CDR3 residues: CASSQGGGTSREQYF. In DNA form, the CDR3 reads TGCGCCAGCAGCCAAGGGGGGGGGACTAGTCGCGAGCAGTACTTC.

This clone was picked up one time. This chain joins TRBV6-2 or TRBV6-3 and TRBJ2-7; D may be TRBD1 (6 bases). Germline V gene data show CDR1 as MNHEY and CDR2 as SVGEGT. The CDR3 is made up of 13 amino acids. V was clipped by 5 bases and J by 2 bases, with 10 bases between them. The CDR3 coding sequence is TGTGCCAGCAGTACGACAGGCACCTACGAGCAGTACTTC. It translates to CASSTTGTYEQYF.

This chain joins TRBV2 and TRBJ2-2, with D tentatively TRBD2 (6 bases). The germline V gene has CDR1 SNHLY and CDR2 FYNNEI. The V end was cut by 4 bases, the J end by 7 bases, with 16 bases between. The CDR3 length is 15 residues. The CDR3 DNA is TGTGCCAGCAGTGGGTCTACGAGGGGAGGCGGGGAGCTGTTTTTT. This gives the protein CASSGSTRGGGELFF.

V is TRBV12-5 and J is TRBJ1-4; D uncertain. This CDR3 has 13 residues. The V gene lost 2 bases and the J gene lost 7 bases, with 8 bases spanning the gap. Germline CDR1 LGHNT, CDR2 FRNRAP. CDR3 residues: CASGLSGSEKLFF. In DNA, the CDR3 is TGTGCTAGTGGTTTGTCAGGAAGTGAAAAACTGTTTTTT.

J is TRBJ1-4 and V is TRBV3-1 (or the pseudogene TRBV3-2); 7 positions match TRBD1. The V segment lost 3 bases and the J segment 6 bases; nucleotides outside the gene matches: 4. CDR3 length: 14 residues. Germline loops: CDR1 LGHDT, CDR2 YNNKEL (reference sequence). The CDR3 is CASSQRQGYEKLFF. CDR3 DNA: TGTGCCAGCAGCCAGAGACAGGGATATGAAAAACTGTTTTTT.

This rearrangement joins TRBV9 to TRBJ2-7, with 11 bases aligning to TRBD2. Germline V gene data show CDR1 as SGDLS and CDR2 as YYNGEE. This CDR3 has 15 amino acids. V was clipped by 0 bases and J by 6 bases; unmatched bases: 5. The CDR3 region is CASSVAGGLAVEQYF. The CDR3 nucleotides are TGTGCCAGCAGCGTAGCGGGGGGACTAGCGGTCGAGCAGTACTTC.

This clone is a singleton in its sample. The chain combines TRBV19 with TRBJ2-3, with D perhaps matching TRBD2 (7 bases). Germline V lookup: CDR1 LNHDA, CDR2 SQIVND (reference sequence). The CDR3 has 14 residues. V lost 5 bases and J 6 bases, leaving 15 bases between the germline ends. CDR3 residues: CASSAGGAWDTQYF. For the CDR3, the DNA is TGTGCCAGTAGTGCTGGGGGGGCGTGGGATACGCAGTATTTT. Full variable domain (missing parts from reference TRBV19 and TRBJ2-3): DGGITQSPKYLFRKEGQNVTLSCEQNLNHDAMYWYRQDPGQGLRLIYYSQIVNDFQKGDIAEGYSVSREKKESFPLTVTSAQKNPTAFYLCASSAGGAWDTQYFGPGTRLTVL.

The rearrangement joins TRBV11-2 to TRBJ2-1; 7 bases are shared with TRBD1. J lost 2 bases, V lost 0 bases, and 7 bases had no gene match. The CDR3 totals 17 residues. Germline CDR1 is SGHAT and CDR2 is FQNNGV. CDR3: CASSLDDRAATYNEQFF. Written as DNA, the CDR3 is TGTGCCAGCAGCTTAGATGACAGGGCCGCGACCTACAATGAGCAGTTCTTC.

The chain joins TRBV7-2 to TRBJ2-1, with TRBD2 identical over 14 bases. The CDR3 runs 14 residues. The germline gives CDR1 SGHTA, CDR2 FQGNSA. With 7 bases clipped from V and 9 bases from J, the junction kept 5 bases outside the gene matches. CDR3 nucleotide sequence: TGTGCCAGCAAGACTAGCGGGAGGGCCGTTGAGCAGTTCTTC. It encodes CASKTSGRAVEQFF.

This chain links TRBV29-1 with TRBJ2-1, with 9 bases lining up with TRBD2. There are 13 residues in the CDR3. The germline V gene encodes CDR1 SQVTM and CDR2 ANQGSEA. Trimming removed 5 bases from V and 7 bases from J; junction bases left unmatched: 6. The CDR3 DNA sequence: TGCAGCGTTAGGGGCGGGAGGGTGAATGAGCAGTTCTTC. Amino acid sequence: CSVRGGRVNEQFF.

The rearrangement links TRBV28 to TRBJ1-3; 8 bases line up with TRBD1. Germline V CDR1 and CDR2: MDHEN, SYDVKM. The CDR3 covers 15 residues. The ends lost 3 bases at V and 7 bases at J; junction bases unmatched: 8. CDR3 DNA sequence: TGTGCCAGCAGTTTTGGGCAGGGGGCAGGGAACACCATATATTTT. Residues: CASSFGQGAGNTIYF.

V and J are TRBV29-1 and TRBJ2-1, with D perhaps matching TRBD1 (6 bases). Germline CDR1 is SQVTM and CDR2 is ANQGSEA. This CDR3 comprises 13 residues. This CDR3 is CSLQTGLRNEQFF. Here the CDR3 DNA reads TGCAGTCTGCAAACAGGGTTGCGCAATGAGCAGTTCTTC.

This clone was detected ten times or more. The rearrangement uses TRBV2 and TRBJ1-5; D not certain. Trimming took 2 bases from V and 4 from J, leaving 12 bases between them. This CDR3 contains 15 residues. Germline V gene sequence: CDR1 SNHLY, CDR2 FYNNEI. The CDR3 DNA follows: TGTGCCAGCAGTGAATGGGTCGGGGAGAATCAGCCCCAGCATTTT. It translates to CASSEWVGENQPQHF.

The J gene is TRBJ2-7, the V gene TRBV9, with TRBD2 as a possible D gene (5 bases). V was shortened by 3 bases and J by 3 bases, with 7 bases between the two germline ends. There are 12 residues in the CDR3. Germline CDR1 and CDR2: SGDLS and YYNGEE. CDR3 residues: CASSAGSYEQYF. CDR3 in DNA: TGTGCCAGCAGCGCGGGGAGCTACGAGCAGTACTTC.

The chain has TRBV6-6 and TRBJ1-4; possibly TRBD1 for D (5 bases). V was cut by 7 bases and J by 10 bases, with 19 bases left in between. Germline V CDR1 and CDR2: MNHNY, SVGAGI (reference sequence). CDR3 length: 14 amino acids. The CDR3 spells CASIPDTTWRKLFF. CDR3 in DNA: TGTGCCAGCATCCCGGACACAACTTGGCGAAAACTGTTTTTT.

The chain couples TRBV28 to TRBJ2-7; TRBD2 matches at 8 bases. CDR3 length equals 14 residues. V was clipped by 8 bases and J by 3 bases; unmatched bases: 9. Germline V lookup: CDR1 MDHEN, CDR2 SYDVKM. The CDR3 nucleotides read TGTGCCAGCCATAGCGGGACCTTATACTACGAGCAGTACTTC. Residues: CASHSGTLYYEQYF.

The chain employs TRBV6-2 or TRBV6-3 and TRBJ2-3, with TRBD2 matching over 14 bases. In germline, CDR1 is MNHEY, CDR2 SVGEGT. V was pared by 6 bases and J by 5 bases, with 7 bases of the junction left unmatched. This CDR3 comprises 16 residues. The CDR3 loop reads CASSQTSGRGQDTQYF. CDR3 coding DNA: TGTGCCAGCAGCCAGACTAGCGGGAGGGGTCAAGATACGCAGTATTTT.

V usage is TRBV5-5 and J usage is TRBJ2-7, with TRBD1 as a possible D gene (6 bases). Germline-derived CDR1 and CDR2 are SGHKS and YYEKEE (reference sequence). CDR3 size: 14 residues. With 4 bases removed from V and 5 bases from J, the gap between germline ends came to 16 bases. The DNA of the CDR3 is TGTGCCAGCAGCCCGGGCTGGGGGCAGGACGAGCAGTACTTC. Its protein is CASSPGWGQDEQYF.

V usage is TRBV18 and J usage is TRBJ1-4; D call uncertain. From germline, CDR1 is KGHSH and CDR2 LQKENI. The CDR3 loop spans 14 amino acids. V shed 2 bases and J shed 7 bases, with 11 bases lying between them. CDR3 nucleotide sequence: TGTGCCAGCTCACCAACGGGAGGCGGTGAAAAACTGTTTTTT. Residues: CASSPTGGGEKLFF.